This T cell receptor beta chain was identified in a study of T and B cells in COVID-19 patients. Study outcomes and limitations: Active COVID-19 showed highly clonal TRB repertoires; recovery showed diversity and richness above healthy donors.

Germline lookup yields CDR1 SEHNR and CDR2 FQNEAQ (reference sequence). This CDR3 is built from 13 residues. The germline V and J ends were trimmed by 8 bases and 4 bases, with 14 bases remaining between them. TRB rearrangements were amplified by multiplex PCR with BIOMED2 TRB-A/B primers. TCRdb re-called the multiplex PCR reads with MiXCR, one entry per CDR3 protein. The table records 5,500 to 8,500 distinct CDR3 sequences, under 35% of them present only once. Note on this clonotype: Its matching antigen is unknown.

From blood, roughly 220-550 ng of genomic DNA served as TRB template. The genes are TRBV7-9 and TRBJ2-5; possibly TRBD1 for D (5 bases). The sample taken for sequencing was blood. This sequence was found in a human donor with active COVID-19. CDR3 protein: CASDTGRGETQYF. CDR3 coding DNA: TGTGCCAGCGATACAGGAAGGGGAGAGACCCAGTACTTC.